This TCR beta chain was identified during a study of blood T cell repertoires in COVID-19. Study context: Researchers got acute and convalescent COVID-19 samples from the United States, Italy and Spain. From T cells, B-cell-depleted T cells, or PBMCs came the material, which was cDNA or gDNA.

In the original processing: Amplified reference gene primers provided the basis for estimating nucleated cell counts. The assay was immunoSEQ multiplex PCR, and TCRdb's table has in-frame clones only and misses some. V, J and clone size are those of that table, while D and trimming were read from the DNA. This table holds about 97,000 clones, about four fifths found once. The CDR3 has 14 residues. With 2 bases removed from V and 4 bases from J, the gap between germline ends came to 12 bases. Germline V CDR1 and CDR2: SGDLS, YYNGEE. This sequence was found in a man aged 35-49 years with active or convalescent COVID-19. The V call is TRBV9, the J call TRBJ2-5, with D possibly matching TRBD2 (6 bases). The source material was peripheral blood. This CDR3 is CASSVMGGPETQYF. In DNA, the CDR3 is TGTGCCAGCAGCGTTATGGGGGGACCAGAGACCCAGTACTTC.